A selection of T cell receptor beta chains follows, all from one sample in a study of shared clonotypes between healthy human individuals. Sequenced by immunoSEQ multiplex PCR; TCRdb stores in-frame clones only, minus some. The sample holds around 580,000 clones, roughly 98% seen once. Sample: naive CD8+ T cells sorted from blood. These receptor sequences come from a young man in good health. Each CDR3 is given with its conserved first and last residue. D genes are given only for firm matches. Expanded clones are given a class, and other clones once, few, many or no size at all.

DNA | CDR3 | size | D | J | V
TGTGCCAGTGGACAGGGGGCTGGCACCGGGGAGCTGTTTTTT | CASGQGAGTGELFF | . | TRBD1 | TRBJ2-2 | TRBV19
TGCGCCAGCAGCCAAGAAAAGGGGACAGGGGTCCCCTATGGCTACACCTTC | CASSQEKGTGVPYGYTF | . | TRBD1 | TRBJ1-2 | TRBV4-1
TGTGCCAGCAGTGAAAGTCTATCTTATGGGAACACCTTC | CASSESLSYGNTF | . | . | TRBJ1-2 | TRBV2
TGTGCCTGGAGTGGACTAGCACCGCCTGGCGAGCAGTACTTC | CAWSGLAPPGEQYF | few | TRBD2 | TRBJ2-7 | TRBV30
TGTGCCAGTAGTAGCCGGCGACAGGGCTACAATGAGCAGTTCTTC | CASSSRRQGYNEQFF | . | TRBD1 | TRBJ2-1 | TRBV19
TGTGCCAGCACCGCCGGAGCGGGAGGGCAAGTCAATGAGCAGTTCTTC | CASTAGAGGQVNEQFF | . | TRBD2 | TRBJ2-1 | TRBV25-1
TGCGCCAGCAGCCAAGACCGGACAGGGGGCTACAATGAGCAGTTCTTC | CASSQDRTGGYNEQFF | . | TRBD1 | TRBJ2-1 | TRBV4-1
TGTGCCAGCAGTGGAGGACAGGGGGTTCAGCCCCAGCATTTT | CASSGGQGVQPQHF | . | TRBD1 | TRBJ1-5 | TRBV6-1
TGTGCCAGCGGCCCTTCCGGGTTGTTCGGCAATGAGCAGTTCTTC | CASGPSGLFGNEQFF | . | . | TRBJ2-1 | TRBV27
TGTGCCAGTACCTTAGGAAACAATGAGCAGTTCTTC | CASTLGNNEQFF | . | . | TRBJ2-1 | TRBV19
TGTGCCAGTACGGCAGGGAGCTACGAGCAGTACTTC | CASTAGSYEQYF | . | . | TRBJ2-7 | TRBV19
TGTGCCAGCAGCGAGGGGGTAGCGGACGGCCGAGAGACCCAGTACTTC | CASSEGVADGRETQYF | once | . | TRBJ2-5 | TRBV5-8
TGTGCCAGCAGCTCCGGGGGTTATACAGACTCCAACGAGCAGTACTTC | CASSSGGYTDSNEQYF | . | . | TRBJ2-7 | TRBV9
TGTGCCAGCAGCCAAGAGGCCGGCGGGATACACTACGAGCAGTACTTC | CASSQEAGGIHYEQYF | . | . | TRBJ2-7 | TRBV4-2
TGTGCCAGCAGTTCTCGACAGGGCCTCAGCTACACTGAAGCTTTCTTT | CASSSRQGLSYTEAFF | . | TRBD1 | TRBJ1-1 | TRBV28
TGCGCCAGCAGCCTCATAAACCAGGGCTCAAAGACCCAGTACTTC | CASSLINQGSKTQYF | . | . | TRBJ2-5 | TRBV4-1
TGCAGCGCCGCAGAGGTCTCTAGCACAGATACGCAGTATTTT | CSAAEVSSTDTQYF | . | . | TRBJ2-3 | TRBV29-1
TGTGCCAGCAGTTTGTTAAACACCGGGGAGCTGTTTTTT | CASSLLNTGELFF | . | . | TRBJ2-2 | TRBV27
TGTGCCAGCAGTGAATGGAGGAGGGTTGGGGGCAATGAGCAGTTCTTC | CASSEWRRVGGNEQFF | . | . | TRBJ2-1 | TRBV6-1
TGTGCCAGCACGTGGGGGTCCTACGAGCAGTACTTC | CASTWGSYEQYF | . | . | TRBJ2-7 | TRBV7-9